This T cell receptor (beta chain) is from a study of blood T cell repertoires in COVID-19. Study-level information: Some COVID-19 samples were acute and others convalescent; all came from the United States, Italy and Spain. In each case, the material was cDNA or gDNA derived from T cells, B-cell-depleted T cells, or PBMCs.

Profiled with immunoSEQ multiplex PCR; TCRdb holds only in-frame clones, not every one. The sample has approximately 400,000 clones; about 89% are singletons. Residents of 24 US areas, aged about 18 to 100 years, made up the participants. Germline CDR1 and CDR2: SGHVS and FNYEAQ. The length of the CDR3 is 16 residues. The junction had 3 bases not matched to a gene; V was cut back by 2 bases and J by 1 base. The rearrangement links TRBV7-6 to TRBJ2-3, with 10 positions matching TRBD2. Sequenced material: PBMCs or T cells enriched from blood (not recorded which). The receptor was derived from a woman aged 35 to 49 who had been exposed to COVID-19. CDR3 region: CASSLFLAGGTDTQYF. The CDR3 DNA is TGTGCCAGCAGCTTATTTCTAGCGGGGGGCACAGATACGCAGTATTTT.